This TCR beta chain was sequenced during a study of blood T cell repertoires in COVID-19. How the authors handled the data: By means of reference gene primer amplification, nucleated cell counts were estimated. Profiling relied on immunoSEQ multiplex PCR, and the TCRdb table lists in-frame clones only, not all of them. V and J calls and clone size follow that table, whereas D and trimming were derived from the DNA. The sample has around 190,000 clones, roughly 88% seen once; the top ten hold roughly a sixth. The CDR3 sequence is 13 residues long. The sequence was collected from a man aged 45 to 65 with COVID-19, enrolled during active disease. Sequencing was carried out using peripheral blood. The chain recombines TRBV21-1 with TRBJ2-7; TRBD1 reflects the table's D call only, with no check against the DNA. TRBV21-1 is recorded as a pseudogene. The CDR3 nucleotides read TGTGCCAGCAGCAAAAACGGGACAGGCGAGCAGTACTTC. Protein: CASSKNGTGEQYF.